Below, one T cell receptor (beta chain) is given with its context. This CDR3 has 12 residues. Germline V gene sequence: CDR1 GTSNPN, CDR2 SVGIG (reference sequence). V trimming: 2 bases; J trimming: 5 bases; junction bases outside the gene matches: 1. The data stem from a study of cytomegalovirus exposure and HLA in healthy donors. Primers included in the PCR were 60 Vbeta and 13 Jbeta primers. Profiling relied on immunoSEQ multiplex PCR, and the TCRdb table lists in-frame clones only, not all of them. The sample contains fewer than 150,000 clones, around 85% of which appear only once. Sequencing input: PBMCs. The TCR originated in a woman aged 25 to 45 in good health and CMV-seropositive. This chain joins TRBV30 and TRBJ2-5, with 8 bases lining up with TRBD1. The CDR3 region has the DNA TGTGCCTGGAGTACAGGGGGGGAGACCCAGTACTTC. The encoded protein is CAWSTGGETQYF.